Given below is one T cell receptor (beta chain) in context. The data originate from a study of cytotoxic CD8 clonotypes in ibrutinib-treated CLL. The data were produced by immunoSEQ multiplex PCR, yet TCRdb's version contains in-frame clones alone and is incomplete. Of approximately 190,000 clones listed, about four fifths are singletons. The CDR3 spans 17 residues. CDR1 is SGHNT and CDR2 is YENEEA in the germline V gene. V trimming: 0 bases; J trimming: 10 bases; junction bases outside the gene matches: 8. The V and J genes are TRBV11-3 and TRBJ2-1; 14 bases agree with TRBD2. This sample comprised PBMCs, obtained after 12 months of ibrutinib treatment. The TCR comes from a human donor with chronic lymphocytic leukemia. CDR3 loop: CASSLDRGLAGVREQFF. The CDR3 bases are TGTGCCAGCAGCTTAGACCGGGGACTAGCGGGAGTTCGCGAGCAGTTCTTC.